Listed here are 4 T cell receptor beta chains from one sample, sequenced in a study of cytomegalovirus exposure and HLA in healthy donors. 13 Jbeta primers and 60 Vbeta primers were used for the PCR. Only in-frame clones appear in the TCRdb table, and some are missing; sequencing was by immunoSEQ multiplex PCR. The data hold over 120,000 clones, with 65% to 85% observed a single time. Sequenced sample: PBMCs. The receptors come from a man aged 25-40 years in good health and CMV-seronegative.

The V and J genes are TRBV28 and TRBJ2-5; the match to TRBD2 covers 8 bases. TRBJ2-7 matches the DNA end more closely, so the J call is doubtful. Germline-derived CDR1 and CDR2 are MDHEN and SYDVKM. CDR3 size: 13 residues. In nucleotides, the CDR3 is TGTGCCAGCAGACGCGGGGGGTCCAACGAGCAGTACTTC. As protein: CASRRGGSNEQYF.

In this sample, this clone turned up once. In DNA form, the CDR3 reads TGTGCCAGCAGTGAAGCGGGGGCTGTGAACGAGCAGTACTTC. As protein: CASSEAGAVNEQYF. This rearrangement joins TRBV6-1 to TRBJ2-7; D is perhaps TRBD1 (6 bases). This CDR3 has 14 residues. Germline lookup yields CDR1 MNHNS and CDR2 SASEGT. V was cut by 0 bases and J by 5 bases, with 11 bases left in between.

V usage is TRBV9 and J usage is TRBJ1-4; 9 bases match TRBD1. Trimming removed 3 bases from V and 5 bases from J; junction bases left unmatched: 5. In germline, CDR1 is SGDLS, CDR2 YYNGEE. CDR3 length: 15 residues. CDR3 nucleotide sequence: TGTGCCAGCAGCGCGTGGGACAGGGAGAATGAAAAACTGTTTTTT. Encoded protein: CASSAWDRENEKLFF.

Only a few counts were recorded for this clone. The chain uses TRBV7-9 and TRBJ2-5; perhaps TRBD1 as D (5 bases). Trimming removed 2 bases at V and 5 bases at J, with 9 bases between. The CDR3 totals 13 residues. Germline V lookup: CDR1 SEHNR, CDR2 FQNEAQ (reference sequence). CDR3 protein: CASSLRQFETQYF. The CDR3 DNA follows: TGTGCCAGCAGCTTAAGACAGTTTGAGACCCAGTACTTC.